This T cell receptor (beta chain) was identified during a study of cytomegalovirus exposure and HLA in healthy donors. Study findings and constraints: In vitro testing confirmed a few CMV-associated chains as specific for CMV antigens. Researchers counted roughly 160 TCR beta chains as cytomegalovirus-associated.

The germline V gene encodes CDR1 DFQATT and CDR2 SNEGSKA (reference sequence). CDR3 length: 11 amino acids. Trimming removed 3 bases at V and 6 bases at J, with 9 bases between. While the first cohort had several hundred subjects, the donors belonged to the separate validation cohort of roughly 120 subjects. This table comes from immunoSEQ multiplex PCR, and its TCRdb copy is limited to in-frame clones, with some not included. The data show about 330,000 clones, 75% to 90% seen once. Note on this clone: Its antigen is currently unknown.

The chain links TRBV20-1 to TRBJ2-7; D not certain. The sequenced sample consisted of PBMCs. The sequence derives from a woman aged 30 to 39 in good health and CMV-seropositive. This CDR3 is CSARVAPEQYF. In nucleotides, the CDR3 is TGCAGTGCTAGGGTGGCCCCCGAGCAGTACTTC.